One sample yielded the 24 T cell receptor beta chains listed below, sequenced in a study of blood T cell repertoires in COVID-19. This table comes from immunoSEQ multiplex PCR, and its TCRdb copy is limited to in-frame clones, with some not included. This sample has roughly 230,000 clones, with over 80% found just once. Input material: peripheral blood. The receptor source for this set is a human donor in a cohort sampled during active COVID-19.

CDR3 residues: CASPEVVESYNEQFF. Written as DNA, the CDR3 is TGCGCCAGCCCCGAGGTGGTTGAGTCCTACAATGAGCAGTTCTTC. V and J are TRBV10-2 and TRBJ2-1; the D is unclear. The CDR3 is 15 residues long. With 8 bases removed from V and 1 base from J, the gap between germline ends came to 15 bases. Germline V CDR1 and CDR2: WSHSY, SAAADI.

The chain is built from TRBV5-1 and TRBJ1-1, with 7 bases fitting TRBD1. The length of the CDR3 is 14 residues. Per germline, CDR1 SGHRS and CDR2 YFSETQ. Trimming at V came to 0 bases and at J to 6 bases, leaving 5 bases not matched to a gene. The CDR3 spells CASSLGQGHAEAFF. The CDR3 nucleotides read TGCGCCAGCAGCTTGGGACAGGGCCACGCTGAAGCTTTCTTT.

This sequence joins TRBV6-5 and TRBJ1-6; D unclear. The CDR3 loop spans 15 amino acids. Germline V gene lookup returns CDR1 MNHEY and CDR2 SVGAGI. Trimming pared 7 bases from V and 6 bases from J, leaving 16 bases between. CDR3 loop: CASTQGPGFNSPLHF. CDR3 coding DNA: TGTGCCAGCACCCAAGGGCCGGGGTTTAATTCACCCCTCCACTTT.

CDR3 sequence (DNA): TGTGCCAGCAGCGGGGACAGGGGGCGAGTGGCCCTCCACTTT. Translated, it gives CASSGDRGRVALHF. The chain links TRBV5-4 to TRBJ1-6; TRBD1 agrees at 12 bases. The trim removed 4 bases at V and 14 bases at J, leaving 7 bases unmatched. CDR1 is SGHNT and CDR2 is YYREEE in the germline V gene (reference sequence). CDR3 length equals 14 residues.

V usage is TRBV5-1 and J usage is TRBJ2-5; 7 bases are shared with TRBD2. In germline, CDR1 is SGHRS, CDR2 YFSETQ. This CDR3 is built from 17 residues. The V gene end was trimmed by 4 bases and the J gene end by 2 bases; junction bases not matched to a gene: 14. This chain's CDR3 is CASSPSEGAGPQETQYF. As DNA, the CDR3 is TGCGCCAGCAGCCCTAGTGAGGGAGCGGGACCACAAGAGACCCAGTACTTC.

CDR3 loop: CASSPLRQANTGELFF. In nucleotides, the CDR3 is TGTGCCAGCAGCCCCTTGCGACAGGCGAACACCGGGGAGCTGTTTTTT. The rearrangement joins TRBV9 to TRBJ2-2, with D possibly TRBD1 on 6 matching bases. Germline-derived CDR1 and CDR2 are SGDLS and YYNGEE. The V end lost 4 bases, the J end lost 0 bases, and 13 bases lay between the germline ends. CDR3 length: 16 amino acids.

The V and J genes are TRBV6-4 and TRBJ1-6; 7 nucleotides match TRBD1. Germline V gene lookup returns CDR1 MRHNA and CDR2 SNTAGT. The CDR3 consists of 14 residues. The ends lost 3 bases at V and 8 bases at J; junction bases unmatched: 4. The CDR3 is CASSERGQDSPLHF. Written as DNA, the CDR3 is TGTGCCAGCAGTGAAAGGGGGCAGGATTCACCCCTCCACTTT.

The CDR3 here is CASRRGNRDYGYTF. The DNA for the CDR3 is TGTGCCAGCCGACGGGGTAATAGAGACTATGGCTACACCTTC. J is TRBJ1-2 and V is TRBV6-5, with no clear D. V dropped 8 bases and J dropped 3 bases, with 16 bases sitting between them. The CDR3 runs 14 residues. CDR1 is MNHEY and CDR2 is SVGAGI in the germline V gene.

J is TRBJ2-7 and V is TRBV6-5; the match to TRBD1 covers 9 bases. With V trimmed by 6 bases and J by 2 bases, 8 bases remained unmatched. The CDR3 length is 15 residues. CDR1 is MNHEY, CDR2 SVGAGI, per germline. The DNA of the CDR3 is TGTGCCAGCAGACCGGGACAGGGTGCCCCCTACGAGCAGTACTTC. This encodes CASRPGQGAPYEQYF.

The rearrangement joins TRBV7-2 to TRBJ2-3; TRBD1 might be the D (6 bases). Germline CDR1 and CDR2: SGHTA and FQGNSA. Trimming stripped 5 bases from V and 4 bases from J, with 13 bases between. CDR3 size: 14 residues. In DNA form, the CDR3 reads TGTGCCAGCAGCCTACGGGACAACTCAGATACGCAGTATTTT. Translated: CASSLRDNSDTQYF.

This chain uses TRBV9 with TRBJ1-1; D remains unclear. Trimming pared 3 bases from V and 0 bases from J, leaving 9 bases between. Germline assignment: CDR1 SGDLS and CDR2 YYNGEE. This CDR3 comprises 14 residues. In nucleotides, the CDR3 is TGTGCCAGCAGCGCTAACCCCTTGAACACTGAAGCTTTCTTT. Translated, it gives CASSANPLNTEAFF.

The rearrangement links TRBV7-9 to TRBJ2-7; 8 bases match TRBD1. After removal of 1 base from V and 2 bases from J, the junction contained 7 bases not matched to a gene. This CDR3 has 16 amino acids. CDR1 is SEHNR and CDR2 is FQNEAQ in the germline V gene (reference sequence). The CDR3 DNA is TGTGCCAGCAGCTTAGGGCGGGACAGGCGGACCTACGAGCAGTACTTC. Translated: CASSLGRDRRTYEQYF.

The chain is built from TRBV15 and TRBJ2-1; the match to TRBD2 covers 11 bases. The CDR3 consists of 16 residues. Trimming at V came to 0 bases and at J to 5 bases, leaving 3 bases not matched to a gene. From germline, CDR1 is LNHNV and CDR2 YYDKDF (reference sequence). In DNA form, the CDR3 reads TGTGCCACCAGCAGAGAGCTAGCGGGGGGCCACAATGAGCAGTTCTTC. Amino acid sequence: CATSRELAGGHNEQFF.

This clone has a single count. J is TRBJ1-2 and V is TRBV19; TRBD1 agrees at 7 bases. The CDR3 extends over 14 amino acids. The trim removed 6 bases at V and 4 bases at J, leaving 8 bases unmatched. The germline V gene encodes CDR1 LNHDA and CDR2 SQIVND (reference sequence). This CDR3 reads CASRGQEVLYGYTF. The DNA for the CDR3 is TGTGCCAGTAGAGGACAGGAGGTTCTCTATGGCTACACCTTC. Looking up the rest from reference TRBV19 and TRBJ1-2 gives the full variable domain: DGGITQSPKYLFRKEGQNVTLSCEQNLNHDAMYWYRQDPGQGLRLIYYSQIVNDFQKGDIAEGYSVSREKKESFPLTVTSAQKNPTAFYLCASRGQEVLYGYTFGSGTRLTVV.

This sequence joins TRBV6-5 and TRBJ2-3, with TRBD1 matching over 7 bases. With V trimmed by 5 bases and J by 1 base, 3 bases remained unmatched. CDR1 is MNHEY and CDR2 is SVGAGI in the germline V gene. The CDR3 loop spans 14 amino acids. CDR3 sequence: CASSKGAGTDTQYF. The DNA for the CDR3 is TGTGCCAGCAGTAAGGGGGCAGGCACAGATACGCAGTATTTT.

Only a few counts were recorded for this clone. The V call is TRBV2, the J call TRBJ2-5; 7 bases are shared with TRBD1. The CDR3 has 13 residues. J lost 5 bases, V lost 7 bases, and 7 bases had no gene match. The V gene's germline CDR1 is SNHLY and CDR2 FYNNEI. In nucleotides, the CDR3 is TGTGCCAGCACCGCGACAGGGACGGAGACCCAGTACTTC. Encoded protein: CASTATGTETQYF.

This chain uses TRBV19 with TRBJ2-3, with a tentative D call TRBD1 (6 bases). Between the trimmed V and J ends, which lost 0 bases and 4 bases, there was a span of 8 bases. The CDR3 has 14 amino acids. CDR1 and CDR2 (germline): LNHDA, SQIVND (reference sequence). CDR3 nucleotides: TGTGCCAGTAGTATAGACAGGGGTGCAGATACGCAGTATTTT. It yields the protein CASSIDRGADTQYF.

J is TRBJ2-3 and V is TRBV6-5, with D possibly being TRBD1 (6 bases). The CDR3 has 15 amino acids. With 7 bases removed from V and 7 bases from J, the gap between germline ends came to 21 bases. Germline CDR1 MNHEY, CDR2 SVGAGI. CDR3 sequence: CASTPWGQGPNTQYF. CDR3 DNA: TGTGCCAGCACCCCATGGGGGCAGGGCCCGAATACGCAGTATTTT.

The gene calls are TRBV10-3 and TRBJ2-6, with a tentative D call TRBD2 (8 bases). Per the germline V gene, CDR1 is ENHRY and CDR2 is SYGVKD. The CDR3 has 18 amino acids. The V end was cut by 0 bases, the J end by 4 bases, with 16 bases between. The CDR3 is CAISESPGGGSGANVLTF. The CDR3, as DNA: TGTGCCATCAGTGAGTCCCCGGGAGGGGGCTCCGGGGCCAACGTCCTGACTTTC.

This clone has a handful of counts. The chain joins TRBV5-4 to TRBJ1-6; 7 bases line up with TRBD1. The CDR3 is 15 residues long. Looked up from germline, CDR1 is SGHNT and CDR2 is YYREEE (reference sequence). The trim removed 2 bases at V and 9 bases at J, leaving 8 bases unmatched. CDR3: CASSFYDREISPLHF. CDR3 DNA sequence: TGTGCCAGCAGCTTCTATGACAGGGAAATTTCACCCCTCCACTTT.

The chain links TRBV19 to TRBJ2-3; 9 nucleotides agree with TRBD2. Germline trimming cut 7 bases from V and 0 bases from J; bases unmatched to any gene: 2. In germline, CDR1 is LNHDA, CDR2 SQIVND (reference sequence). The CDR3 sequence is 14 residues long. Here the CDR3 DNA reads TGTGCCAGTAATGCGGGAGGGAGCACAGATACGCAGTATTTT. Translating it yields CASNAGGSTDTQYF.

This clone was seen a handful of times. The chain couples TRBV11-1 to TRBJ2-7; 7 bases fit TRBD1. Germline values: CDR1 SGHAT, CDR2 FQDESV (reference sequence). Trimming removed 5 bases from V and 6 bases from J; junction bases left unmatched: 10. The CDR3 extends over 14 amino acids. As DNA, the CDR3 is TGTGCCAGCAGCGATAACTACAGGGGTCCCGAGCAGTACTTC. The encoded protein is CASSDNYRGPEQYF.

This chain joins TRBV7-9 and TRBJ2-2; tentative D call: TRBD1 (5 bases). The CDR3 runs 14 residues. V was trimmed by 5 bases and J by 1 base, leaving 8 bases between them. CDR1 is SEHNR and CDR2 is FQNEAQ in the germline V gene (reference sequence). The chain's CDR3 is CASSRQMNTGELFF. The DNA for the CDR3 is TGTGCCAGCAGCCGACAGATGAACACCGGGGAGCTGTTTTTT.

The genes are TRBV27 and TRBJ1-6; 7 positions match TRBD1. Trimming took 8 bases from V and 9 from J; bases not matched to a gene: 4. This CDR3 has 12 amino acids. Germline V gene lookup returns CDR1 MNHEY and CDR2 SMNVEV (reference sequence). The CDR3 bases are TGTGCCAGCTCAGGGGGAACTTCACCCCTCCACTTT. Protein sequence: CASSGGTSPLHF.